The present TCR beta chain was sequenced within a study of blood T cell repertoires in COVID-19. Study summary: Whether acute or convalescent, the COVID-19 samples came from the United States, Italy and Spain. T cells, B-cell-depleted T cells, or PBMCs supplied cDNA or gDNA.

The sample holds one count of this clone. Original handling: It was from reference gene primer amplification that nucleated cell counts were estimated. Repertoires were generated with immunoSEQ multiplex PCR, while TCRdb's copy carries only in-frame clones and drops some. V, J and clone size are taken as reported in that table, and D and trimming were inferred from the DNA itself. The data hold 24,000 or so clones, with around 85% observed a single time. The material sequenced was peripheral blood. This TCR derives from a woman of 80 years or more with acute or convalescent COVID-19.

The CDR3 nucleotides read TGTGCCTGGAGTGTACTGGCGGGGGAGCAGTACTTC. This codes for CAWSVLAGEQYF. The rearrangement links TRBV30 to TRBJ2-7, with D tentatively TRBD2 (6 bases). This CDR3 is 12 amino acids long. Germline CDR1 is GTSNPN and CDR2 is SVGIG (reference sequence). With 0 bases removed from V and 7 bases from J, the gap between germline ends came to 10 bases.